Listed below are T cell receptor beta chains from one sample, sequenced in a study of OX40 agonist ivuxolimab in advanced cancers. Sequenced by immunoSEQ multiplex PCR; TCRdb stores in-frame clones only, minus some. The data contain approximately 32,000 clones, approximately 89% of them seen just once; the ten biggest clones take up 8.5% to 9.5%. The sample here was CD4+ or CD8+ T cells sorted from blood, taken in a trial of the OX40 agonist ivuxolimab. These receptors all stem from an adult with an advanced solid tumor such as melanoma, head and neck, liver or kidney cancer. Each CDR3 is given with its conserved first and last residue. D genes are given only for firm matches. Expanded clones get a size class; other rows say once, few or many, or leave the size out.

clone size | J gene | D gene | V gene | CDR3 protein | CDR3 DNA
. | TRBJ2-6 | . | TRBV18 | CASSPKNSGANVLTF | TGTGCCAGCTCACCAAAGAACTCTGGGGCCAACGTCCTGACTTTC
. | TRBJ2-2 | . | TRBV9 | CASSVGPTGGIYPGAGNGELFF | TGTGCCAGCAGCGTGGGACCGACTGGGGGAATATATCCGGGAGCCGGGAACGGGGAGCTGTTTTTT
. | TRBJ2-7 | . | TRBV28 | CASSGPKESSYEQYF | TGTGCCAGCAGTGGGCCGAAGGAAAGCTCCTACGAGCAGTACTTC
. | TRBJ2-7 | . | TRBV7-9 | CASSLSVYEQYF | TGTGCCAGCAGCCTTAGCGTCTACGAGCAGTACTTC
. | TRBJ1-6 | . | TRBV25-1 | CASSGGQNNSPLHF | TGTGCCAGCAGTGGGGGGCAGAATAATTCACCCCTCCACTTT
. | TRBJ1-1 | . | TRBV28 | CASRSPGGPTEAFF | TGTGCCAGCAGGTCCCCGGGGGGACCGACTGAAGCTTTCTTT
. | TRBJ2-7 | . | TRBV30 | CAWSGLARWEQYF | TGTGCCTGGAGTGGGTTAGCGCGATGGGAGCAGTACTTC
. | TRBJ1-3 | TRBD1 | TRBV6-1 | CASSGVTGADTIYF | TGTGCCAGCAGTGGGGTTACAGGGGCAGACACCATATATTTT
. | TRBJ2-3 | . | TRBV5-6 | CASSLIDNTDTQYF | TGTGCCAGCAGCTTGATAGACAACACAGATACGCAGTATTTT
few | TRBJ1-1 | TRBD1 | TRBV7-2 | CASSTHRGTEAFF | TGTGCCAGCAGTACCCACAGGGGGACTGAAGCTTTCTTT
. | TRBJ2-7 | TRBD2 | TRBV7-8 | CASSSATGTRGSYEQYF | TGTGCCAGCAGCAGTGCGACCGGGACTAGGGGGTCCTACGAGCAGTACTTC
once | TRBJ2-1 | TRBD1 | TRBV10-2 | CASSEHGQGSPYNEQFF | TGCGCCAGCAGTGAGCATGGACAGGGGTCACCCTACAATGAGCAGTTCTTC
. | TRBJ2-1 | TRBD1 | TRBV19 | CASSIPLGQGAGEQFF | TGTGCCAGTAGTATCCCCCTTGGGCAGGGGGCTGGTGAGCAGTTCTTC
. | TRBJ1-5 | . | TRBV25-1 | CASSDPDRSPYQPQHF | TGTGCCAGCAGTGATCCCGACAGGAGCCCGTATCAGCCCCAGCATTTT
few | TRBJ2-2 | TRBD1 | TRBV2 | CASTQDRANTGELFF | TGTGCCAGCACCCAGGACAGGGCGAACACCGGGGAGCTGTTTTTT
once | TRBJ1-2 | . | TRBV6-9 | CASSYGRGYGYTF | TGTGCCAGCAGTTACGGCAGGGGCTATGGCTACACCTTC
. | TRBJ1-1 | . | TRBV27 | CASSNKVNTEAFF | TGTGCCAGCAGTAATAAGGTTAACACTGAAGCTTTCTTT
. | TRBJ1-2 | . | TRBV10-3 | CAISESSENYGYTF | TGTGCCATCAGTGAGTCGAGTGAAAACTATGGCTACACCTTC
. | TRBJ2-7 | . | TRBV11-3 | CASSLGHPSYEQYF | TGTGCCAGCAGCTTAGGCCACCCCTCCTACGAGCAGTACTTC
. | TRBJ1-2 | . | TRBV5-4 | CASSPAGRSYGYTF | TGTGCCAGCAGCCCCGCGGGACGGTCCTATGGCTACACCTTC
. | TRBJ1-2 | TRBD1 | TRBV27 | CASSLEGQNGYTF | TGTGCCAGCAGTTTAGAGGGACAGAATGGCTACACCTTC
. | TRBJ2-4 | . | TRBV28 | CASRPGIRGAQYF | TGTGCCAGCAGGCCCGGGATTCGAGGTGCTCAGTACTTC
few | TRBJ1-2 | . | TRBV19 | CASSTSFGGYTF | TGTGCCAGTAGTACATCCTTTGGCGGCTACACCTTC
. | TRBJ2-7 | TRBD2 | TRBV27 | CASSYSGSGYEQYF | TGTGCCAGCAGCTATAGCGGGAGTGGGTACGAGCAGTACTTC
. | TRBJ2-5 | . | TRBV7-3 | CASSTSLGPETQYF | TGTGCCAGCAGCACCAGTTTAGGGCCCGAGACCCAGTACTTC
. | TRBJ1-5 | . | TRBV18 | CASSQGLSQPQHF | TGTGCCAGCTCACAGGGACTTTCACAGCCCCAGCATTTT
. | TRBJ1-6 | . | TRBV9 | CASSFTGPNSPLHF | TGTGCCAGCAGCTTCACGGGGCCTAATTCACCCCTCCACTTT
. | TRBJ1-4 | TRBD1 | TRBV28 | CASSRGQGREKLFF | TGTGCCAGCAGCCGCGGACAGGGACGTGAAAAACTGTTTTTT
. | TRBJ2-3 | . | TRBV5-1 | CASSLTPGRRGDTQYF | TGCGCCAGCAGCTTGACCCCCGGGAGAAGGGGAGATACGCAGTATTTT
once | TRBJ2-7 | TRBD2 | TRBV4-2 | CASSHGLADLYEQYF | TGTGCCAGCAGCCATGGACTAGCGGATTTATACGAGCAGTACTTC
. | TRBJ2-5 | TRBD2 | TRBV5-5 | CASSFGTIRSQETQYF | TGTGCCAGCAGCTTCGGGACTATAAGGAGTCAAGAGACCCAGTACTTC
. | TRBJ1-2 | . | TRBV28 | CASSLGGISDLATYF | TGTGCCAGCAGTTTAGGGGGCATTTCAGATCTCGCCACTTACTTC
. | TRBJ1-2 | . | TRBV6-1 | CASQAANYGYTF | TGTGCCAGCCAAGCAGCTAACTATGGCTACACCTTC
. | TRBJ2-2 | . | TRBV4-1 | CATRTDAADTGELFF | TGCGCCACAAGGACGGATGCAGCTGACACCGGGGAGCTGTTTTTT
. | TRBJ2-7 | TRBD2 | TRBV6-5 | CASSYTASGPYEQYF | TGTGCCAGCAGTTACACGGCTAGCGGCCCCTACGAGCAGTACTTC
. | TRBJ2-1 | TRBD2 | TRBV7-9 | CASSLMTSGKNEQFF | TGTGCCAGCAGCTTAATGACTAGCGGGAAGAATGAGCAGTTCTTC
few | TRBJ2-3 | TRBD2 | TRBV29-1 | CSVGTSGRTDTQYF | TGCAGCGTTGGGACTAGCGGGAGGACAGATACGCAGTATTTT
. | TRBJ1-1 | . | TRBV12-5 | CASGLDIRAFF | TGTGCTAGTGGTTTGGACATACGAGCTTTCTTT
. | TRBJ2-2 | TRBD2 | TRBV13 | CASSPGLAGGPRRTGELFF | TGTGCCAGCAGCCCCGGACTAGCGGGAGGGCCTAGGCGAACCGGGGAGCTGTTTTTT
. | TRBJ2-4 | . | TRBV30 | CAWSGTPVSNIQYF | TGTGCCTGGAGTGGTACCCCCGTAAGCAACATTCAGTACTTC
. | TRBJ2-7 | TRBD2 | TRBV7-9 | CASSLALAGNSYEQYF | TGTGCCAGCAGCTTAGCGTTAGCGGGGAACTCCTACGAGCAGTACTTC
. | TRBJ2-2 | TRBD2 | TRBV9 | CASTKGLAGGTGELFF | TGTGCCAGCACCAAAGGACTAGCGGGAGGGACCGGGGAGCTGTTTTTT
. | TRBJ2-5 | . | TRBV4-3 | CASSQERQETQYF | TGCGCCAGCAGCCAAGAACGTCAGGAGACCCAGTACTTC
. | TRBJ2-3 | TRBD2 | TRBV9 | CASSLRGSETDTQYF | TGTGCCAGCAGCCTCCGCGGGAGTGAGACAGATACGCAGTATTTT
. | TRBJ2-7 | TRBD1 | TRBV19 | CASSLGTGVHEQYF | TGTGCCAGTAGTCTGGGGACAGGGGTACACGAGCAGTACTTC
. | TRBJ1-5 | . | TRBV30 | CAWSLLYDQPQHF | TGTGCCTGGAGTCTACTATACGATCAGCCCCAGCATTTT
. | TRBJ2-7 | . | TRBV4-1 | CASSPLGRSYEQYF | TGCGCCAGCAGCCCCCTGGGGAGGTCCTACGAGCAGTACTTC
. | TRBJ1-4 | TRBD1 | TRBV4-1 | CASSRDRGLEKLFF | TGCGCCAGCAGCCGAGACAGGGGGCTAGAAAAACTGTTTTTT
. | TRBJ1-4 | . | TRBV6-5 | CASSQRAGAREKLFF | TGTGCCAGCAGTCAAAGGGCGGGGGCGAGGGAAAAACTGTTTTTT
. | TRBJ2-7 | . | TRBV30 | CAWGDYEQYF | TGTGCCTGGGGGGACTACGAGCAGTACTTC
. | TRBJ1-5 | . | TRBV5-4 | CASSLGPGGGSNQPQHF | TGTGCCAGCAGCTTGGGTCCTGGAGGGGGTAGCAATCAGCCCCAGCATTTT